This TCR beta chain was identified in a study of primary melanoma T cells and metastatic recurrence (dated by TCRdb to the early 2020s). Background for the entire study: The cohort was made up of about 200 primary melanomas of stage T2 to T4, with thickness greater than 1 mm. The study examined whether T-cell fraction and T-cell repertoire clonality in primary melanoma tumors predicted patient outcome. Progression-free survival was the clinical outcome compared against the T-cell fraction measured by TCR beta sequencing. Histopathological grading of tumor-infiltrating lymphocytes served as the comparison point for the T-cell fraction derived from sequencing. Summary of the overall study and its limitations: A T-cell fraction above 20% appeared protective regardless of ulceration status, mitotic rate or nodal disease. The tumor T-cell fraction reportedly predicted progression-free survival independently of thickness, ulceration, mitotic rate and age. Adding T-cell fraction to tumor thickness reportedly improved progression-free survival prediction more than adding any other histopathological variable. The authors framed an effective T-cell-mediated antitumor response in primary melanoma only as a suggestion, not a demonstrated mechanism.

Cut back by 5 bases and 3 bases, the V and J ends lie 14 bases apart. The germline V gene supplies CDR1 MNHGY and CDR2 SAAAGT. Reading from cysteine to phenylalanine, the CDR3 counts 14 amino acids. Only the CDR3 DNA stays, 42 bases, in frame from base 1. The patients had surgically resected primary melanoma that was considered potentially curable but at risk of metastatic recurrence. The receptor library was made with the immunoSEQ multiplex PCR assay. Primary melanoma tumor tissue underwent high-throughput sequencing of the T-cell receptor beta chain. As for the original processing: Repertoire analyses included TCRB CDR3 sharing between samples and the distribution of insertions and deletions. A gradient-boosted model ranked the predictive value of the T-cell fraction against histopathological variables. TCRdb carries this immuneACCESS record with in-frame sequences only. Its versions omit some clonotypes, under half of them owing to an unresolved V gene in the studies checked, with the rest unexplained. The V and J calls and clone size are taken from that table; D and trimming were inferred from the DNA. This sample comprises roughly 1,400 clones, 70% to 80% of them detected only once. Around 32% of the sample is in the top ten clones.

In its sample, this clone was seen once. Its antigen specificity is not known. No quality values exist for individual bases; no much larger clone is one base distant. This clonotype originated in a human donor with melanoma. The specimen was melanoma tumor tissue. The rearrangement joined TRBV6-8 to TRBJ2-7; a weak D assignment points to TRBD1 (6 bases agree). The DNA sequence is as follows: TGTGCCAGCAGTCCGAGGACAGAGAGCTACGAGCAGTACTTC. Translated, this is CASSPRTESYEQYF.